This TCR delta chain was observed in a study of TRDV2 sequences in healthy donors (dated by TCRdb to 2020 to 2022). The study in broad terms: Under 25 single-cell-derived gamma9delta2 T cell clones spanning the full range of antitumor activity were TCR-sequenced and traced within the bulk repertoire.

Libraries were built with PCR. TCRdb shows the sequencer as Illumina MiSeq. The authors processed their data as follows. When TRDV repertoire clonotype frequencies were reported, clonotypes represented by only a single read were excluded. Public reads were reanalyzed in TCRdb with CATT, and rows carrying the same DNA were merged afterwards. These V and J calls derive from TCRdb rather than the authors' analysis. Here the sample has about 2,200 delta-chain clones; 55% to 65% occur a single time. Jointly, the top ten make up more than 13% of the sample. Bulk sequencing of complete TCR delta chain (Vdelta2) repertoires was performed to track the frequency of functionally characterized gamma9delta2 T cell clones. The Dutch blood bank supplied purchased peripheral blood from anonymous healthy donors. The gamma9delta2 T cells examined in the study came from the peripheral blood of healthy donors. Concerning this clone itself: It lacks a known antigen. Nothing much larger sits one base from this clone, and base qualities are not available.

The investigation overall reported the following: The TCRdelta clonotypes of several highly reactive clones appeared rare, since those clonotypes could not be detected in the bulk sequencing data from the donors of those clones. Although the observed TCRdelta repertoires were highly focused, the frequency of a clonotype did not correlate with the antitumor functional potential of the respective clone.

The germline V gene gives CDR1 as GEAIGNYY and CDR2 as EKD. Germline trimming amounts to 0 bases on V and 2 bases on J, with 11 as the count of junction bases outside the gene matches. Taken from cysteine to phenylalanine, the CDR3 has 19 residues. Only the CDR3 region is kept as DNA, spanning 57 bases read in frame from base 1. The source of this sequence is a human donor in good health. The chain couples TRDV2 to TRDJ1; 13 nucleotides in the junction match TRDD3. Sequences were obtained from Vd2+ gamma-delta T cells from blood. Per the publication, the cell subset or site label means: TCR Vdelta2-expressing (gamma9delta2) T cells. The DNA sequence is as follows: TGTGCCTGTGACACCGTTGGTACTGGGGGATACGGTCATACCGATAAACTCATCTTT. Its translation reads: CACDTVGTGGYGHTDKLIF.